This paragraph covers one TCR beta chain sequence. Germline V gene sequence: CDR1 SEHNR, CDR2 FQNEAQ (reference sequence). The CDR3 is made up of 15 amino acids. Trimming left V 5 bases short and J 7 bases short, with 17 bases between. In the study's own analysis: Estimates of nucleated cell counts were drawn from the amplification of reference gene primers. Libraries were prepared by immunoSEQ multiplex PCR; TCRdb keeps only in-frame clonotypes and omits some of them. D and trimming come from the DNA, and the V and J calls and clone size come from that table. The sample holds under 80,000 clones, more than 80% seen once. These data are taken from a study of blood T cell repertoires in COVID-19. The overall study: Italy, Spain and the United States were the sources of the convalescent and acute COVID-19 samples. Nucleic acid was either cDNA or gDNA, and it came from T cells, B-cell-depleted T cells, or PBMCs.

The chain combines TRBV7-9 with TRBJ1-4; possible D gene TRBD1, 6 bases. The sequencing sample was made of peripheral blood. The sequence derives from a woman aged 80 or over with active COVID-19. CDR3 sequence: CASSPTTGRPEKLFF. CDR3 in DNA: TGTGCCAGCAGCCCAACGACAGGACGGCCTGAAAAACTGTTTTTT.